This T cell receptor (beta chain) was identified in a study of technical replicates of blood from a few donors. The count of this clone is one. Assay: immunoSEQ multiplex PCR; the TCRdb copy retains only in-frame clones and omits some. There are tens of thousands of clones in the sample; approximately 90% occur only once, and about 0.27% lies in the top ten. This CDR3 is 14 amino acids long. V was pared by 5 bases and J by 2 bases, with 6 bases of the junction left unmatched. The germline V gene has CDR1 MNHNS and CDR2 SASEGT. The source is a human donor in good health. Input material: T cells isolated from PBMCs. The chain links TRBV6-1 to TRBJ2-7, with 7 bases aligning to TRBD2. The DNA of the CDR3 is TGTGCCAGCAGTCCCGGGACTACCGCCTACGAGCAGTACTTC. As protein: CASSPGTTAYEQYF.